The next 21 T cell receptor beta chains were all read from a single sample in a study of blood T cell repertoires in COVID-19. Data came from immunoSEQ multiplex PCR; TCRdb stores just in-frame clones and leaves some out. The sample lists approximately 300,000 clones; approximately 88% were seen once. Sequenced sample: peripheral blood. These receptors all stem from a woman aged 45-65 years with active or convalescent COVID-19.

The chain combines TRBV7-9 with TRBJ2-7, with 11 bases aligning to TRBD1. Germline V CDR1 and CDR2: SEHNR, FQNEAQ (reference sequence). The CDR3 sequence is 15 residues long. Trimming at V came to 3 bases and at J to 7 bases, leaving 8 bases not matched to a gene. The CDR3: CASSFQGQGDLEQYF. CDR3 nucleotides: TGTGCCAGCAGCTTCCAGGGACAGGGGGATTTAGAGCAGTACTTC.

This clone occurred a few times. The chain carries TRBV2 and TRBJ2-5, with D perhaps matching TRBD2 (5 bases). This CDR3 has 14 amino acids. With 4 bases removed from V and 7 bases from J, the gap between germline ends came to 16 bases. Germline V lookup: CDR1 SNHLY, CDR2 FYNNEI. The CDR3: CASSGPAGLGTQYF. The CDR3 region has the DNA TGTGCCAGCAGTGGCCCTGCGGGTCTCGGGACCCAGTACTTC. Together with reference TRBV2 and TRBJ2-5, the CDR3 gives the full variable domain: EPEVTQTPSHQVTQMGQEVILRCVPISNHLYFYWYRQILGQKVEFLVSFYNNEISEKSEIFDDQFSVERPDGSNFTLKIRSTKLEDSAMYFCASSGPAGLGTQYFGPGTRLLVL.

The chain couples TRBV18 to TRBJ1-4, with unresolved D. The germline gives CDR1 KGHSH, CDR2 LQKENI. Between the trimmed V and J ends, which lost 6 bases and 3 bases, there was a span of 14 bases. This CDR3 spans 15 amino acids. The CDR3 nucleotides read TGTGCCAGCTCCATAGGAGTCCCGGCTAATGAAAAACTGTTTTTT. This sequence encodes CASSIGVPANEKLFF.

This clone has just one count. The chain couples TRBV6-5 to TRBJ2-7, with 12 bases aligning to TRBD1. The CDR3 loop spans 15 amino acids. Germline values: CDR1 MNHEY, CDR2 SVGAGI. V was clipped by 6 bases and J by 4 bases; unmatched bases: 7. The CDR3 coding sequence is TGTGCCAGCAGCGAGGGACAGGGGGCTATATACGAGCAGTACTTC. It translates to CASSEGQGAIYEQYF.

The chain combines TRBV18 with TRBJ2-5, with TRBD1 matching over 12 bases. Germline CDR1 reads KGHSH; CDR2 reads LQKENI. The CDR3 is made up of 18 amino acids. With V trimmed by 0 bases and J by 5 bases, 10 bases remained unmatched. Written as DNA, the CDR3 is TGTGCCAGCTCACCACCGAGGGGACAGGGGGCGTTGAGGGAGACCCAGTACTTC. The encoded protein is CASSPPRGQGALRETQYF.

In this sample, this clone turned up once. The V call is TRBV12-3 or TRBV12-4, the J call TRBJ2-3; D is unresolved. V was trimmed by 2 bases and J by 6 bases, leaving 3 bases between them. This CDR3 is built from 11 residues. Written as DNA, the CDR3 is TGTGCCAGCAGTTTACAGGATACGCAGTATTTT. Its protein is CASSLQDTQYF.

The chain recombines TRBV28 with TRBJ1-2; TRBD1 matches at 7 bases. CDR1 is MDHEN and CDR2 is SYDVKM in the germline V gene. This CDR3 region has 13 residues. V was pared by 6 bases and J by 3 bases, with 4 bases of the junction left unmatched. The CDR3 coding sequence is TGTGCCAGCAGAGTCGGACAGGACTATGGCTACACCTTC. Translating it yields CASRVGQDYGYTF.

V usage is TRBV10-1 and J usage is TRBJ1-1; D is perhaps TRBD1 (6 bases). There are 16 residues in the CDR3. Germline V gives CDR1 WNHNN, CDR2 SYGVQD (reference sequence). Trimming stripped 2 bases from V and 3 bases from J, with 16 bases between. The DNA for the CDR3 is TGCGCCAGCAGTGAGACGTCGGACAGACAATACACTGAAGCTTTCTTT. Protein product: CASSETSDRQYTEAFF.

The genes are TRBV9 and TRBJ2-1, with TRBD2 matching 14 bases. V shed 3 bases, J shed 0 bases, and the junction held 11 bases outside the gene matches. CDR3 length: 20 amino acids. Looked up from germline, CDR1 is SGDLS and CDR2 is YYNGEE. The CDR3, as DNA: TGTGCCAGCAGCGCCCGATCGGGACTAGCGGGAGACCACTCCTACAATGAGCAGTTCTTC. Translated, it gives CASSARSGLAGDHSYNEQFF.

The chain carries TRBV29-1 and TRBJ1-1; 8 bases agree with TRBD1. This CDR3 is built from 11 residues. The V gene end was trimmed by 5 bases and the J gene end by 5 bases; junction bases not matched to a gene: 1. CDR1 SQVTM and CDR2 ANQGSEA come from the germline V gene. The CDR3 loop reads CSVYRGTEAFF. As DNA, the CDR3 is TGCAGCGTTTACAGGGGGACTGAAGCTTTCTTT.

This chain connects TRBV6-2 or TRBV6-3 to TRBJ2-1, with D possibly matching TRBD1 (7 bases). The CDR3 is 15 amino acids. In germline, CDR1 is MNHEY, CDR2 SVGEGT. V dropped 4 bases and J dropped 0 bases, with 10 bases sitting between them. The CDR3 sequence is CASSSGGLSYNEQFF. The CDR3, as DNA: TGTGCCAGCAGTTCAGGGGGACTCTCCTACAATGAGCAGTTCTTC.

The DNA of the CDR3 is TGTGCCAGTACCATGGACAGGTTCTGGGATGGCTACACCTTC. Its protein product is CASTMDRFWDGYTF. The chain uses TRBV19 and TRBJ1-2, with TRBD1 matching 7 bases. V lost 7 bases to trimming and J lost 6 bases; unmatched junction nucleotides: 11. The germline V gene has CDR1 LNHDA and CDR2 SQIVND (reference sequence). The length of the CDR3 is 14 residues.

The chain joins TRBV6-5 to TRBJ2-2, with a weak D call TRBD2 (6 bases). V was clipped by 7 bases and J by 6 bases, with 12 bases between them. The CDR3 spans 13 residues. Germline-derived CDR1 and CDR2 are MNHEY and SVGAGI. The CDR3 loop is CASILAGAGELFF. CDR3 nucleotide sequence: TGTGCCAGCATACTAGCTGGAGCCGGGGAGCTGTTTTTT.

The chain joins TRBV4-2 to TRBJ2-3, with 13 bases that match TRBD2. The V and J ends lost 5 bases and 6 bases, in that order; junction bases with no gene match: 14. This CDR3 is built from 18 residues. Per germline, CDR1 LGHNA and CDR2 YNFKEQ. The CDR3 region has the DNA TGTGCCAGCAGCACCCAGACTAGCGGGGGGACCCGCCGCGATACGCAGTATTTT. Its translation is CASSTQTSGGTRRDTQYF.

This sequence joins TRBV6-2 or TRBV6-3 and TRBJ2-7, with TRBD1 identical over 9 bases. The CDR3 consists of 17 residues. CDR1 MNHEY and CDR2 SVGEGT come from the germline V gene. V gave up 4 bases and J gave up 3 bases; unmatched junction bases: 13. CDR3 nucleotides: TGTGCCAGCAGTTTCCTGCGTGAATTGGGACAGGGCTACGAGCAGTACTTC. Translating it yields CASSFLRELGQGYEQYF.

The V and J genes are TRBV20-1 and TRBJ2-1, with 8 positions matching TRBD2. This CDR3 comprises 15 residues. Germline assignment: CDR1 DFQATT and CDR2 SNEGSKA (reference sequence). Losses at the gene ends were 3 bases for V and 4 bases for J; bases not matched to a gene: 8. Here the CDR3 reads CSASRAGGLYNEQFF. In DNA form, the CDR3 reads TGCAGTGCTAGTCGGGCGGGGGGTCTTTACAATGAGCAGTTCTTC.

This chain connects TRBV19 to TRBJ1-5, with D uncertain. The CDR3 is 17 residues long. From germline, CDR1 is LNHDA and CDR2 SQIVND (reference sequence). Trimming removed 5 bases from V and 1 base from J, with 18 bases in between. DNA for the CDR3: TGTGCCAGTAGTGGTAGCGTGAGTCGCGGGAGCAATCAGCCCCAGCATTTT. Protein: CASSGSVSRGSNQPQHF.

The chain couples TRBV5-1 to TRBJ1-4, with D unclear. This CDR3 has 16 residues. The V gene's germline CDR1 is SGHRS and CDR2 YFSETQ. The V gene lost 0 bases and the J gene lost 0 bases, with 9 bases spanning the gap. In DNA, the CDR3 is TGCGCCAGCAGCTTGGTGGGAGGTGCAACTAATGAAAAACTGTTTTTT. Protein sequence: CASSLVGGATNEKLFF.

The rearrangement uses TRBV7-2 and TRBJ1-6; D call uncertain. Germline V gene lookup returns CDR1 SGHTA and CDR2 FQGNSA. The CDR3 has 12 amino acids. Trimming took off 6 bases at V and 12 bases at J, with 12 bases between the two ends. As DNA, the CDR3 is TGTGCCAGCAGTTTACCCGGTAAACCCCTCCACTTT. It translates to CASSLPGKPLHF.

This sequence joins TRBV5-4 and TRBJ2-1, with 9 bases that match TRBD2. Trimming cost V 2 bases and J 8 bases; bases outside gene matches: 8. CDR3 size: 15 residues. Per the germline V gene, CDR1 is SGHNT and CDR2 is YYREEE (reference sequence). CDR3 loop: CASSLGGRAMDEQFF. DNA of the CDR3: TGTGCCAGCAGCTTAGGCGGGAGGGCCATGGATGAGCAGTTCTTC.

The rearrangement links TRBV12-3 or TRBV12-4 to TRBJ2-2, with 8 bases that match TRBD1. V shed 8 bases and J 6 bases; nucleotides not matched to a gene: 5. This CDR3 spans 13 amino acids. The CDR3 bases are TGTGCCAGCGGGACAGGAGGTCCCGGGGAGCTGTTTTTT. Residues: CASGTGGPGELFF.